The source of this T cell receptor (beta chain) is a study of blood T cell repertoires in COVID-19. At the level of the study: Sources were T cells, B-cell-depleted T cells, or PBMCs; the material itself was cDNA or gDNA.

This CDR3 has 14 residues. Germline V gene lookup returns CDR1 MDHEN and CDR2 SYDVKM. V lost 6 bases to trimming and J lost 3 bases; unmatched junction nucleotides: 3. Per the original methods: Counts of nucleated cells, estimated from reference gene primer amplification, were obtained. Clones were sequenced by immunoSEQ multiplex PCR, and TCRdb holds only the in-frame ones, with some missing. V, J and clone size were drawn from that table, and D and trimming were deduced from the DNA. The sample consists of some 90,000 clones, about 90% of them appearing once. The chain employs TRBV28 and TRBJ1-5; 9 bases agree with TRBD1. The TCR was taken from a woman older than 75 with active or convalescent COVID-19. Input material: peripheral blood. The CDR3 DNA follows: TGTGCCAGCAGCCGGGACAGGGCCAATCAGCCCCAGCATTTT. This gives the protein CASSRDRANQPQHF. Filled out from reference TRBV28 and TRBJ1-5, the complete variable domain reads DVKVTQSSRYLVKRTGEKVFLECVQDMDHENMFWYRQDPGLGLRLIYFSYDVKMKEKGDIPEGYSVSREKKERFSLILESASTNQTSMYLCASSRDRANQPQHFGDGTRLSIL.